The next 21 T cell receptor beta chains were all read from a single sample in a study of technical replicates of blood from several donors. Clones were sequenced by immunoSEQ multiplex PCR, and TCRdb holds only the in-frame ones, with some missing. The table shows around 70,000 clones, with more than 85% occurring only once. Material: T cells isolated from PBMCs. The receptors stem from a human donor in good health.

The rearrangement uses TRBV7-8 and TRBJ2-3, with 11 bases lining up with TRBD1. Germline V gene sequence: CDR1 SGHVS, CDR2 FQNEAQ. The CDR3 runs to 16 residues. J lost 6 bases, V lost 2 bases, and 7 bases had no gene match. The CDR3 DNA follows: TGTGCCAGCAGCTTAAGGGACAGGGGGTTTATGGATACGCAGTATTTT. It yields the protein CASSLRDRGFMDTQYF.

This chain's CDR3 is CASSVTGTSTDTQYF. The CDR3 bases are TGTGCCAGCTCGGTAACCGGGACTAGCACAGATACGCAGTATTTT. V usage is TRBV4-2 and J usage is TRBJ2-3; D may be TRBD2 (6 bases). Looked up from germline, CDR1 is LGHNA and CDR2 is YNFKEQ. This CDR3 contains 15 residues. V dropped 8 bases and J dropped 0 bases, with 15 bases sitting between them.

The chain employs TRBV30 and TRBJ1-4; D perhaps matches TRBD1 (6 bases). This CDR3 contains 13 residues. Germline V gives CDR1 GTSNPN, CDR2 SVGIG (reference sequence). Trimming took 0 bases from V and 10 from J, leaving 12 bases between them. The CDR3 nucleotides read TGTGCCTGGAGTGTAGGGGGACACTCAAAACTGTTTTTT. It specifies CAWSVGGHSKLFF.

V gene TRBV6-1 combines with J gene TRBJ2-2, with a possible D match to TRBD2 (7 bases). Germline V gene lookup returns CDR1 MNHNS and CDR2 SASEGT. Trimming pared 4 bases from V and 4 bases from J, leaving 13 bases between. This CDR3 has 15 residues. The chain's CDR3 is CASSVPRGATGELFF. CDR3 sequence (DNA): TGTGCCAGCAGTGTTCCCCGGGGGGCCACCGGGGAGCTGTTTTTT.

The V and J genes are TRBV11-2 and TRBJ2-7, with 9 bases lining up with TRBD2. Germline loops: CDR1 SGHAT, CDR2 FQNNGV. V was pared by 4 bases and J by 0 bases, with 7 bases of the junction left unmatched. The CDR3 totals 16 residues. The CDR3 coding sequence is TGTGCCAGCAGCTCGGTAAAGCGGGAGGACTCCTACGAGCAGTACTTC. Its protein is CASSSVKREDSYEQYF.

This clone has a single count. The chain joins TRBV27 to TRBJ2-7; 7 positions agree with TRBD2. The ends lost 2 bases at V and 0 bases at J; junction bases unmatched: 7. The CDR3 runs 16 residues. The germline V gene encodes CDR1 MNHEY and CDR2 SMNVEV (reference sequence). The CDR3 sequence is CASSLRGLDPSYEQYF. In DNA, the CDR3 is TGTGCCAGCAGTTTACGAGGACTAGACCCCTCCTACGAGCAGTACTTC.

This sequence joins TRBV12-5 and TRBJ1-2; tentative D call: TRBD1 (5 bases). Looked up from germline, CDR1 is LGHNT and CDR2 is FRNRAP. The CDR3 spans 13 residues. V was cut by 3 bases and J by 8 bases, with 13 bases left in between. For the CDR3, the DNA is TGTGCTAGTGGTTTACAGGCAGAAGGCGGCTACACCTTC. Protein: CASGLQAEGGYTF.

The chain uses TRBV6-5 and TRBJ1-2; tentative D call: TRBD1 (6 bases). This CDR3 region has 13 residues. The V end lost 2 bases, the J end lost 7 bases, and 11 bases lay between the germline ends. Germline CDR1 is MNHEY and CDR2 is SVGAGI. The CDR3 reads CASSYRQAGGYTF. CDR3 bases: TGTGCCAGCAGTTACCGACAGGCCGGTGGCTACACCTTC.

The CDR3 region has the DNA TGTGCCAGCAGCTCTCCCAGGGGTCGCACTGAAGCTTTCTTT. Amino acids: CASSSPRGRTEAFF. The chain has TRBV5-4 and TRBJ1-1; D might be TRBD1 (6 bases). CDR1 and CDR2 from the germline V gene are SGHNT and YYREEE (reference sequence). The CDR3 runs to 14 residues. With 3 bases removed from V and 4 bases from J, the gap between germline ends came to 13 bases. The entire variable domain, with the rest obtained from reference TRBV5-4 and TRBJ1-1, is as follows: ETGVTQSPTHLIKTRGQQVTLRCSSQSGHNTVSWYQQALGQGPQFIFQYYREEENGRGNFPPRFSGLQFPNYSSELNVNALELDDSALYLCASSSPRGRTEAFFGQGTRLTVV.

J is TRBJ2-1 and V is TRBV7-2; 11 bases align to TRBD2. V was clipped by 6 bases and J by 8 bases; unmatched bases: 18. From germline, CDR1 is SGHTA and CDR2 FQGNSA. This CDR3 comprises 18 residues. The CDR3 here is CASSSDYSGRALLDEQFF. The DNA of the CDR3 is TGTGCCAGCAGTTCGGACTATAGCGGGAGGGCCTTGCTCGATGAGCAGTTCTTC.

This chain uses TRBV6-5 with TRBJ1-6; the match to TRBD1 covers 10 bases. J was trimmed by 7 bases and V by 4 bases; bases with no gene match: 1. There are 14 residues in the CDR3. Germline V lookup: CDR1 MNHEY, CDR2 SVGAGI. CDR3: CASSWGQGNSPLHF. CDR3 bases: TGTGCCAGCAGTTGGGGACAGGGGAATTCACCCCTCCACTTT.

The chain links TRBV7-9 to TRBJ2-3; TRBD1 might be the D (5 bases). The CDR3 is made up of 16 amino acids. CDR1 and CDR2 from the germline V gene are SEHNR and FQNEAQ (reference sequence). V gave up 5 bases and J gave up 3 bases, with 18 bases separating them. The DNA of the CDR3 is TGTGCCAGCAGCCTAGGTGTTCCGGACACTACAGATACGCAGTATTTT. This gives the protein CASSLGVPDTTDTQYF. Based on the CDR3 plus reference TRBV7-9 and TRBJ2-3, the full variable domain is DTGVSQNPRHKITKRGQNVTFRCDPISEHNRLYWYRQTLGQGPEFLTYFQNEAQLEKSRLLSDRFSAERPKGSFSTLEIQRTEQGDSAMYLCASSLGVPDTTDTQYFGPGTRLTVL.

The chain is built from TRBV6-5 and TRBJ1-4, with 7 bases identical to TRBD1. The CDR3 has 15 amino acids. V lost 2 bases, J lost 5 bases, and 5 bases stayed unmatched. CDR1 and CDR2 from the germline V gene are MNHEY and SVGAGI. CDR3 DNA: TGTGCCAGCAGTTACCGGACAGGACCGAATGAAAAACTGTTTTTT. Translated, it gives CASSYRTGPNEKLFF.

The CDR3 spells CASSLPSGGTAYEQYF. CDR3 sequence (DNA): TGTGCCAGCAGCTTACCATCAGGGGGGACAGCCTACGAGCAGTACTTC. The V gene is TRBV5-4, the J gene TRBJ2-7, with D maybe TRBD1 (7 bases). CDR1 and CDR2 from the germline V gene are SGHNT and YYREEE (reference sequence). The CDR3 covers 16 residues. The V gene lost 2 bases and the J gene lost 2 bases, with 17 bases spanning the gap.

The V gene is TRBV27, the J gene TRBJ1-2; a weak D match, TRBD1 (5 bases). The CDR3 consists of 13 residues. The germline CDR1 and CDR2 sequences are MNHEY and SMNVEV (reference sequence). The V end was cut by 4 bases, the J end by 8 bases, with 14 bases between. The CDR3 bases are TGTGCCAGCAGTTCCGCAGACAGTTTCGGCTACACCTTC. Encoded protein: CASSSADSFGYTF.

The V call is TRBV7-6, the J call TRBJ2-1; 8 bases map to TRBD2. J lost 8 bases, V lost 0 bases, and 9 bases had no gene match. This CDR3 spans 16 amino acids. The germline gives CDR1 SGHVS, CDR2 FNYEAQ. The DNA of the CDR3 is TGTGCCAGCAGCTTAGCCCGCGCGGGAGGTAGCCATGAGCAGTTCTTC. As protein: CASSLARAGGSHEQFF.

The rearrangement links TRBV4-2 to TRBJ2-7; D is perhaps TRBD1 (5 bases). V shed 0 bases and J shed 6 bases, with 21 bases lying between them. This CDR3 contains 17 residues. Germline lookup yields CDR1 LGHNA and CDR2 YNFKEQ. CDR3 nucleotides: TGTGCCAGCAGCCAAGAGGGAACCGCTCAAAGTGGGGCCGAGCAGTACTTC. Protein sequence: CASSQEGTAQSGAEQYF.

The chain employs TRBV7-9 and TRBJ2-3; the match to TRBD2 covers 7 bases. V lost 1 base, J lost 9 bases, and 10 bases stayed unmatched. CDR3 length: 15 amino acids. Germline lookup yields CDR1 SEHNR and CDR2 FQNEAQ (reference sequence). The chain's CDR3 is CASSLVAAGEKTQYF. The CDR3 coding sequence is TGTGCCAGCAGCTTAGTGGCGGCGGGAGAAAAAACGCAGTATTTT.

The rearrangement uses TRBV29-1 and TRBJ2-7, with 9 bases lining up with TRBD2. Germline CDR1 SQVTM, CDR2 ANQGSEA. This CDR3 is built from 15 residues. V lost 6 bases to trimming and J lost 4 bases; unmatched junction nucleotides: 13. The CDR3 loop is CSVFDSGSAGYEQYF. The DNA for the CDR3 is TGCAGCGTCTTTGATAGCGGGAGCGCTGGGTACGAGCAGTACTTC.

The chain carries TRBV30 and TRBJ1-2; D may be TRBD1 (5 bases). The CDR3 extends over 14 amino acids. Trimming removed 2 bases from V and 8 bases from J, with 18 bases in between. Looked up from germline, CDR1 is GTSNPN and CDR2 is SVGIG (reference sequence). The CDR3, as DNA: TGTGCCTGGAGTTACGCGTGGGGGGAAGAGGGCTACACCTTC. Encoded protein: CAWSYAWGEEGYTF.

The rearrangement joins TRBV5-1 to TRBJ2-5, with D possibly being TRBD2 (5 bases). V lost 0 bases to trimming and J lost 0 bases, with 6 bases between them. This CDR3 has 14 residues. Germline V gene lookup returns CDR1 SGHRS and CDR2 YFSETQ. Written as DNA, the CDR3 is TGCGCCAGCAGCTTGGGGACTTACCAAGAGACCCAGTACTTC. Protein product: CASSLGTYQETQYF.